The present TCR beta chain was sequenced within a study of T cell responses to AZD1222 COVID-19 vaccine. Germline loops: CDR1 LNHDA, CDR2 SQIVND (reference sequence). The CDR3 spans 13 residues. V dropped 1 base and J dropped 4 bases, with 8 bases sitting between them. Repertoires were generated with immunoSEQ multiplex PCR, while TCRdb's copy carries only in-frame clones and drops some. The sample gives about 120,000 clones, 92% of which show up once; around 1.5% is in the top ten. The sample was peripheral blood, taken 28 days after the second AZD1222 dose. V usage is TRBV19 and J usage is TRBJ2-7, with unresolved D. The TCR sequence derives from an adult who received the AZD1222 COVID-19 vaccine. CDR3 nucleotide sequence: TGTGCCAGTAGTATAGGGTCTGGTTACGAGCAGTACTTC. Its protein product is CASSIGSGYEQYF.